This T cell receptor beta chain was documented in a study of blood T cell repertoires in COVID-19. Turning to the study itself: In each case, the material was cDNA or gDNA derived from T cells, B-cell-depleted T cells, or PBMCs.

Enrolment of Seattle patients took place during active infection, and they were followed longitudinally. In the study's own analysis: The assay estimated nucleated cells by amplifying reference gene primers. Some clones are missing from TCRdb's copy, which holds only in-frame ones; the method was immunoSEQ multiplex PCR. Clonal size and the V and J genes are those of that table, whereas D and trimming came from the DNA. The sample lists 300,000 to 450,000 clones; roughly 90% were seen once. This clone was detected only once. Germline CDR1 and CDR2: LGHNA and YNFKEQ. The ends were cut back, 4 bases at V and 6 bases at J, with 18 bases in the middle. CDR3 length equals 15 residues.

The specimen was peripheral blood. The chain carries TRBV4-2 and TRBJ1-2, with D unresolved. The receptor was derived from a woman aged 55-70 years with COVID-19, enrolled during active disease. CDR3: CASSRPSAGDHGYTF. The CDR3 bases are TGTGCCAGCAGCCGTCCTAGCGCGGGAGACCATGGCTACACCTTC.